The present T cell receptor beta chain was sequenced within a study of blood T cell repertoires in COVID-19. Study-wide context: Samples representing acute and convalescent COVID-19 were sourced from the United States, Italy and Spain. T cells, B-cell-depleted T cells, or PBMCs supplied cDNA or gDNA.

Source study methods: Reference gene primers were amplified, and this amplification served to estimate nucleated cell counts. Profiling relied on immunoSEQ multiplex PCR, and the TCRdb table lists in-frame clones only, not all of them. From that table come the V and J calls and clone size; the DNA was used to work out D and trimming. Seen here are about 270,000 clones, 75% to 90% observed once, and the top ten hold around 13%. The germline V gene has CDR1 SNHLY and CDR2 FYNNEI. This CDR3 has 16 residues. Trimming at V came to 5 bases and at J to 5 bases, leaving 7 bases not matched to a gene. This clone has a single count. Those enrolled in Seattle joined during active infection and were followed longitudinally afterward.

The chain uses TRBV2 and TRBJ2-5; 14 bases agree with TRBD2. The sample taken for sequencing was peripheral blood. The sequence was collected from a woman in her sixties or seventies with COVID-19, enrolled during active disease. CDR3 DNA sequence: TGTGCCAGCAGTCTGACTAGCGGGGGGGCAGGGGAGACCCAGTACTTC. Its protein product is CASSLTSGGAGETQYF.